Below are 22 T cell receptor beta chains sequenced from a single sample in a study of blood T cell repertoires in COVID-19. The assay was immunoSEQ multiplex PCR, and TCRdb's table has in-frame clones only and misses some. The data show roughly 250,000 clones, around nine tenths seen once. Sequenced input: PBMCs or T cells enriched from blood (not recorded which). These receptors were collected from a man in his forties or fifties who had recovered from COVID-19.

In DNA form, the CDR3 reads TGTGCCAGCAGGCAGGGCGGGGGGCGGAGCGCCTACGAGCAGTACTTC. It specifies CASRQGGGRSAYEQYF. The chain carries TRBV27 and TRBJ2-7, with 8 bases aligning to TRBD2. The CDR3 is made up of 16 amino acids. CDR1 and CDR2 (germline): MNHEY, SMNVEV (reference sequence). V lost 6 bases and J lost 2; bases outside the gene matches: 12.

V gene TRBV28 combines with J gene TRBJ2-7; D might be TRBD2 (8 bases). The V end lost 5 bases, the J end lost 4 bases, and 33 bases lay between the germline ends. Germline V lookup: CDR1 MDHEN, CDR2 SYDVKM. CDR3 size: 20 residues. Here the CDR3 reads CASSPLDRDRKAGLVYEQYF. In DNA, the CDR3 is TGTGCCAGCAGTCCACTCGACCGGGACAGAAAAGCGGGACTAGTTTACGAGCAGTACTTC.

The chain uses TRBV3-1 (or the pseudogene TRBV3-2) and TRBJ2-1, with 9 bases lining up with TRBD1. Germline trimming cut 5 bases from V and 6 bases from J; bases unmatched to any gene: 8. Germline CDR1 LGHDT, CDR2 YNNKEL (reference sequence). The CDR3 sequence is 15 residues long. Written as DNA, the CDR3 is TGTGCCAGCAGCTTTCCGGGACAGGGCTCCAATGAGCAGTTCTTC. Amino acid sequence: CASSFPGQGSNEQFF.

The CDR3 sequence is CASSGGGLVGYGYTF. DNA of the CDR3: TGTGCCAGCAGCGGTGGAGGGCTCGTTGGCTATGGCTACACCTTC. The chain employs TRBV9 and TRBJ1-2; D remains ambiguous. The germline CDR1 and CDR2 sequences are SGDLS and YYNGEE. Trimming removed 3 bases at V and 4 bases at J, with 16 bases between. The CDR3 runs to 15 residues.

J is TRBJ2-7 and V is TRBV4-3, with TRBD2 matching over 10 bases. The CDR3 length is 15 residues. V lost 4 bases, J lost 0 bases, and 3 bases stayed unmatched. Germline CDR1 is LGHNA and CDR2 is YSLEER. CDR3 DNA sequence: TGCGCCAGCAGCCTGAGCGGGGGGGGCTCCTACGAGCAGTACTTC. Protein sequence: CASSLSGGGSYEQYF.

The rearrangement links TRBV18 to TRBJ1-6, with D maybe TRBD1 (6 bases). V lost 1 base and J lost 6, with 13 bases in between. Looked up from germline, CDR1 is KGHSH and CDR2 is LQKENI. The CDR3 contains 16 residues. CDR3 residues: CASSPRAGVSNSPLHF. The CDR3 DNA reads TGTGCCAGCTCACCACGTGCAGGGGTGAGTAATTCACCCCTCCACTTT.

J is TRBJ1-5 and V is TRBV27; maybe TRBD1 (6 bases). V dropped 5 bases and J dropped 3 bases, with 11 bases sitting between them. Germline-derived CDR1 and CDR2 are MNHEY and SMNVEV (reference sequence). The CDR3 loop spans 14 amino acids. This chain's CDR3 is CASSRDITNQPQHF. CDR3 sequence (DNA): TGTGCCAGCAGTCGGGACATTACCAATCAGCCCCAGCATTTT.

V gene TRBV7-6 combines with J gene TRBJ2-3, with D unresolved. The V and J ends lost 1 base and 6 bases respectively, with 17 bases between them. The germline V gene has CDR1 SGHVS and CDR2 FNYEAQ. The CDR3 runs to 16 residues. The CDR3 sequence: CASSLVTPLIGDTQYF. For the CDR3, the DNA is TGTGCCAGCAGCTTAGTGACACCCCTAATTGGTGATACGCAGTATTTT.

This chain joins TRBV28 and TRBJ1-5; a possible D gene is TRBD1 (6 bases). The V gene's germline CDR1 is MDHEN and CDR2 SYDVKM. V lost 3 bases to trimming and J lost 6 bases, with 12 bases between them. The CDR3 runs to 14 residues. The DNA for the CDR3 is TGTGCCAGCAGTTTTGCGGGGGCCAGTCAGCCCCAGCATTTT. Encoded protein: CASSFAGASQPQHF.

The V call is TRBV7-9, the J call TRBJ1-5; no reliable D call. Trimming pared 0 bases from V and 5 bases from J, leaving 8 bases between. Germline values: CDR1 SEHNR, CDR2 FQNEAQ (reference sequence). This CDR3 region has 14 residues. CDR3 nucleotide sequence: TGTGCCAGCAGCTTAGCGCGATCGGATCAGCCCCAGCATTTT. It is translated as CASSLARSDQPQHF.

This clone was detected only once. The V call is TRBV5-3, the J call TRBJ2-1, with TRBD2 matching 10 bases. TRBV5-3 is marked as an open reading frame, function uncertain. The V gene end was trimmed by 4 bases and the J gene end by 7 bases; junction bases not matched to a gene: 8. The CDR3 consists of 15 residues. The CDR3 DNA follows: TGTGCCAGAAGCCCCCCCGGGACTAGCGTAAATGAGCAGTTCTTC. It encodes CARSPPGTSVNEQFF.

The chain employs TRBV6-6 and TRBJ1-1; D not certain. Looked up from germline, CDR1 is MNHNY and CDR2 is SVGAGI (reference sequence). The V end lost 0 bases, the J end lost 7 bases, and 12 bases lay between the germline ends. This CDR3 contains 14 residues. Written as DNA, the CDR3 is TGTGCCAGCAGTTACTCGGGTACTCTAGATGAAGCTTTCTTT. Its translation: CASSYSGTLDEAFF.

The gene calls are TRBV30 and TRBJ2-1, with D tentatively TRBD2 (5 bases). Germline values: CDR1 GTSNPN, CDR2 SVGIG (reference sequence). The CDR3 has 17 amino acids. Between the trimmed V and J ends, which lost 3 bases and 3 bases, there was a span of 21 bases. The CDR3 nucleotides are TGTGCCTGGAGCCCTTTCCGGGGAGCTGGATTCTACAATGAGCAGTTCTTC. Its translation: CAWSPFRGAGFYNEQFF.

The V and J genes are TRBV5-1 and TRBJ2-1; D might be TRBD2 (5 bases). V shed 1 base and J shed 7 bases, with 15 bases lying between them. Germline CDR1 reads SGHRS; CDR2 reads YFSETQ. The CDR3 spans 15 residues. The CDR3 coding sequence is TGCGCCAGCAGCTTGATAGCGAGAGAGCCTAATGAGCAGTTCTTC. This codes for CASSLIAREPNEQFF.

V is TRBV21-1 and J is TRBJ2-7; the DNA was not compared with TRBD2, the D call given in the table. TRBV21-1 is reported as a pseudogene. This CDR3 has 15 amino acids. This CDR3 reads CASSKRQTIYYEQYF. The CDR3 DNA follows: TGTGCCAGCAGCAAGCGGCAGACGATATACTACGAGCAGTACTTC.

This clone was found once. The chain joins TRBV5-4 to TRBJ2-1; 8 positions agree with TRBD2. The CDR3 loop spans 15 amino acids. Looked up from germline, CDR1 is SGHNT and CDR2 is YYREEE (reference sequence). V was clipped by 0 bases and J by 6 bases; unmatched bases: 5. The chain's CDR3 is CASSLERGGFNEQFF. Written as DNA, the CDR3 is TGTGCCAGCAGCTTGGAACGGGGGGGTTTCAATGAGCAGTTCTTC.

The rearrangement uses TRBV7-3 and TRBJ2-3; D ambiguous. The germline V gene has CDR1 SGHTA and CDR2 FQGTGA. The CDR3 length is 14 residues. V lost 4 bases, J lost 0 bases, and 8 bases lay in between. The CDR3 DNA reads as TGTGCCAGCAGCTCTGGAGTAAGCACAGATACGCAGTATTTT. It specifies CASSSGVSTDTQYF.

CDR3 residues: CASGPDRSSYNSPLHF. CDR3 nucleotide sequence: TGTGCTAGTGGTCCTGACCGGAGCTCCTATAATTCACCCCTCCACTTT. The chain uses TRBV12-5 and TRBJ1-6, with D unresolved. The CDR3 length is 16 residues. The germline V and J ends were trimmed by 5 bases and 0 bases, with 11 bases remaining between them. Germline V lookup: CDR1 LGHNT, CDR2 FRNRAP.

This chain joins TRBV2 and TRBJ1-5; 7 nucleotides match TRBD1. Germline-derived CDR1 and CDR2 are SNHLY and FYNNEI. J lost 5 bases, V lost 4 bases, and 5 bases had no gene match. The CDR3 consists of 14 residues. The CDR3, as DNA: TGTGCCAGCAGTGCTGGGACAGCTTATCAGCCCCAGCATTTT. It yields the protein CASSAGTAYQPQHF.

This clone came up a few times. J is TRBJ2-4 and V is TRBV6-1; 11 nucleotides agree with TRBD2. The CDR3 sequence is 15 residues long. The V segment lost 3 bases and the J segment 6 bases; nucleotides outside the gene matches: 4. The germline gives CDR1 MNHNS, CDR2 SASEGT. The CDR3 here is CASSEQGLAVNIQYF. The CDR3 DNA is TGTGCCAGCAGTGAGCAGGGACTAGCGGTAAACATTCAGTACTTC.

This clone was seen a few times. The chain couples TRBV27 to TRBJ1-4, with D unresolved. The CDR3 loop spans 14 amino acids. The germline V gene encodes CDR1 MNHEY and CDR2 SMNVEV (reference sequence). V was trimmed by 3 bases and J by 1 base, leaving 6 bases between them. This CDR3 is CASSFGRTNEKLFF. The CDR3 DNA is TGTGCCAGCAGTTTCGGGAGAACTAATGAAAAACTGTTTTTT.

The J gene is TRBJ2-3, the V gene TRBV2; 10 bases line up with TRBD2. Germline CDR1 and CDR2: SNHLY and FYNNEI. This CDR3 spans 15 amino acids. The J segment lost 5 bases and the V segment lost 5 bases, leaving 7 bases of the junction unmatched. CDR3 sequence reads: CASSLAGGSGDTQYF. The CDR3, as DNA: TGTGCCAGCAGTTTAGCGGGAGGATCGGGAGATACGCAGTATTTT. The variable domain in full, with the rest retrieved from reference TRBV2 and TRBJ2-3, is EPEVTQTPSHQVTQMGQEVILRCVPISNHLYFYWYRQILGQKVEFLVSFYNNEISEKSEIFDDQFSVERPDGSNFTLKIRSTKLEDSAMYFCASSLAGGSGDTQYFGPGTRLTVL.